Each of the 21 T cell receptor beta chains below was sequenced from the same sample in a study of OX40 agonist ivuxolimab in advanced cancers. Profiling relied on immunoSEQ multiplex PCR, and the TCRdb table lists in-frame clones only, not all of them. There are tens of thousands of clones in the sample; roughly 88% occur only once, and about 4% lies in the top ten. Sequencing was performed on CD4+ or CD8+ T cells sorted from blood, taken in a trial of the OX40 agonist ivuxolimab. The receptor source for this set is an adult with an advanced solid tumor such as melanoma, head and neck, liver or kidney cancer.

The gene calls are TRBV2 and TRBJ2-1, with unresolved D. The CDR3 loop spans 11 amino acids. CDR1 and CDR2 from the germline V gene are SNHLY and FYNNEI. V lost 3 bases and J 8 bases, leaving 5 bases between the germline ends. CDR3 nucleotides: TGTGCCAGCAGTGACATCGATGAGCAGTTCTTC. This encodes CASSDIDEQFF.

The chain employs TRBV14 and TRBJ2-3; no clear D gene. V shed 4 bases and J shed 2 bases, with 4 bases lying between them. This CDR3 region has 12 residues. Germline V gene sequence: CDR1 SGHDN, CDR2 FVKESK. In DNA form, the CDR3 reads TGTGCCAGCAGCCTACTCACAGATACGCAGTATTTT. It specifies CASSLLTDTQYF.

The J gene is TRBJ2-2, the V gene TRBV11-1; D uncertain. Germline lookup yields CDR1 SGHAT and CDR2 FQDESV (reference sequence). The germline V and J ends were trimmed by 2 bases and 1 base, with 14 bases remaining between them. The length of the CDR3 is 17 residues. The CDR3 coding sequence is TGTGCCAGCAGCTTAAAACGGCAGCCTATGAACACCGGGGAGCTGTTTTTT. It translates to CASSLKRQPMNTGELFF.

The genes are TRBV11-3 and TRBJ2-3, with TRBD2 identical over 7 bases. CDR3 length equals 14 residues. The V and J ends lost 3 bases and 5 bases, in that order; junction bases with no gene match: 5. Germline V CDR1 and CDR2: SGHNT, YENEEA. CDR3 nucleotide sequence: TGTGCCAGCAGCTTGGGACTACAGCAAGATACGCAGTATTTT. This encodes CASSLGLQQDTQYF.

The rearrangement joins TRBV6-1 to TRBJ2-5; 10 nucleotides line up with TRBD2. CDR1 is MNHNS and CDR2 is SASEGT in the germline V gene. This CDR3 region has 17 residues. Trimming took 6 bases from V and 1 from J; bases not matched to a gene: 11. The CDR3, as DNA: TGTGCCAGCAGCGAACCTTGGACTAGCGGAATCCAAGAGACCCAGTACTTC. Protein: CASSEPWTSGIQETQYF.

V usage is TRBV5-4 and J usage is TRBJ2-5; D is perhaps TRBD1 (6 bases). This CDR3 comprises 14 residues. Germline assignment: CDR1 SGHNT and CDR2 YYREEE (reference sequence). Deletions cut 2 bases from V and 1 base from J, with 9 bases between. The CDR3 sequence is CASSFGTIQETQYF. CDR3 in DNA: TGTGCCAGCAGCTTCGGGACAATCCAAGAGACCCAGTACTTC.

The rearrangement links TRBV10-3 to TRBJ2-1; 8 nucleotides agree with TRBD2. The length of the CDR3 is 14 residues. Germline CDR1 and CDR2: ENHRY and SYGVKD. Germline trimming cut 3 bases from V and 6 bases from J; bases unmatched to any gene: 4. This chain's CDR3 is CAISDAGGPNEQFF. CDR3 DNA: TGTGCCATCAGTGATGCGGGAGGCCCCAATGAGCAGTTCTTC.

The rearrangement joins TRBV30 to TRBJ2-5; 14 nucleotides match TRBD2. The CDR3 runs 14 residues. Germline V CDR1 and CDR2: GTSNPN, SVGIG (reference sequence). J was trimmed by 3 bases and V by 5 bases; bases with no gene match: 2. The chain's CDR3 is CAWGTSGSEETQYF. In DNA form, the CDR3 reads TGTGCCTGGGGGACTAGCGGGAGTGAAGAGACCCAGTACTTC.

The chain is built from TRBV6-4 and TRBJ2-4; 9 positions match TRBD1. The CDR3 loop spans 18 amino acids. Germline V CDR1 and CDR2: MRHNA, SNTAGT. V lost 0 bases to trimming and J lost 0 bases; unmatched junction nucleotides: 6. The CDR3 nucleotides are TGTGCCAGCAGTGACTCGGGACAGGGTATTTTAGCCAAAAACATTCAGTACTTC. This codes for CASSDSGQGILAKNIQYF.

The chain uses TRBV11-3 and TRBJ2-1; 15 nucleotides align to TRBD2. The CDR3 loop spans 19 amino acids. Germline V gene lookup returns CDR1 SGHNT and CDR2 YENEEA. J was trimmed by 7 bases and V by 4 bases; bases with no gene match: 14. DNA for the CDR3: TGTGCCAGCAGCTCCGCCGGGACTAGCGGGAGGAGAGGAAAGAATGAGCAGTTCTTC. Its translation is CASSSAGTSGRRGKNEQFF.

V usage is TRBV7-8 and J usage is TRBJ1-1, with D unclear. This CDR3 region has 15 residues. V lost 1 base and J 0 bases, leaving 9 bases between the germline ends. CDR1 and CDR2 (germline): SGHVS, FQNEAQ. The CDR3 spells CASSLGQAMNTEAFF. The CDR3 DNA follows: TGTGCCAGCAGCTTAGGGCAGGCAATGAACACTGAAGCTTTCTTT.

The chain recombines TRBV7-9 with TRBJ2-7; maybe TRBD2 (5 bases). V lost 0 bases and J lost 3, with 9 bases in between. The germline gives CDR1 SEHNR, CDR2 FQNEAQ (reference sequence). The CDR3 length is 14 residues. The CDR3 DNA is TGTGCCAGCAGCTTAGCGGGAGTTGTCTACGAGCAGTACTTC. This sequence encodes CASSLAGVVYEQYF.

The chain is built from TRBV19 and TRBJ2-4; D unresolved. This CDR3 is built from 17 residues. CDR1 and CDR2 (germline): LNHDA, SQIVND (reference sequence). Trimming cost V 2 bases and J 0 bases, with 14 bases left between them. The CDR3 loop reads CASSIHRVPVAKNIQYF. The CDR3 DNA follows: TGTGCCAGTAGTATACACCGGGTGCCCGTAGCCAAAAACATTCAGTACTTC. Full variable domain (outside the CDR3, taken from reference TRBV19 and TRBJ2-4): DGGITQSPKYLFRKEGQNVTLSCEQNLNHDAMYWYRQDPGQGLRLIYYSQIVNDFQKGDIAEGYSVSREKKESFPLTVTSAQKNPTAFYLCASSIHRVPVAKNIQYFGAGTRLSVL.

CDR3 nucleotide sequence: TGTGCTGAGGGGGGCACAGATACGCAGTATTTT. It translates to CAEGGTDTQYF. The chain carries TRBV2 and TRBJ2-3; possible D gene TRBD1, 6 bases. The CDR3 sequence is 11 residues long. Germline CDR1 reads SNHLY; CDR2 reads FYNNEI.

For the CDR3, the DNA is TGTGCCAGCAGCTTAGATGGGGCGAACACTGAAGCTTTCTTT. It codes for CASSLDGANTEAFF. This chain links TRBV11-3 with TRBJ1-1; TRBD1 is a possible D gene (5 bases). The V gene lost 0 bases and the J gene lost 1 base, with 6 bases spanning the gap. The CDR3 extends over 14 amino acids. Germline values: CDR1 SGHNT, CDR2 YENEEA.

The V and J genes are TRBV5-6 and TRBJ1-6; D is ambiguous. The germline CDR1 and CDR2 sequences are SGHDT and YYEEEE. The CDR3 sequence is 14 residues long. Between the trimmed V and J ends, which lost 4 bases and 5 bases, there was a span of 10 bases. The CDR3 coding sequence is TGTGCCAGCAGCCCCCACCGAGATAATTCACCCCTCCACTTT. This sequence encodes CASSPHRDNSPLHF.

The chain carries TRBV27 and TRBJ2-1; possible D gene TRBD2, 6 bases. V dropped 5 bases and J dropped 3 bases, with 14 bases sitting between them. This CDR3 contains 15 residues. Germline V gene sequence: CDR1 MNHEY, CDR2 SMNVEV (reference sequence). CDR3 loop: CASSPREVLYNEQFF. As DNA, the CDR3 is TGTGCCAGCAGTCCGCGGGAAGTTCTCTACAATGAGCAGTTCTTC.

The J gene is TRBJ2-3, the V gene TRBV10-3, with a weak D call TRBD2 (6 bases). V was trimmed by 11 bases and J by 4 bases, leaving 16 bases between them. CDR1 is ENHRY and CDR2 is SYGVKD in the germline V gene. The CDR3 has 13 amino acids. CDR3 sequence (DNA): TGTGCCTCCCAGACCCCGGGGGCAGATACGCAGTATTTT. Translation gives CASQTPGADTQYF.

The genes are TRBV7-9 and TRBJ2-5, with 9 bases lining up with TRBD2. V lost 1 base and J lost 9; bases outside the gene matches: 9. CDR1 is SEHNR and CDR2 is FQNEAQ in the germline V gene (reference sequence). CDR3 length: 15 residues. CDR3: CASSLGVSRGGPQYF. DNA of the CDR3: TGTGCCAGCAGCTTAGGAGTTTCGCGGGGGGGGCCCCAGTACTTC.

The chain has TRBV6-5 and TRBJ2-7; no clear D gene. The CDR3 totals 14 residues. Trimming removed 5 bases from V and 5 bases from J, with 16 bases in between. The V gene's germline CDR1 is MNHEY and CDR2 SVGAGI. CDR3 nucleotide sequence: TGTGCCAGCAGTCGAGAGACCCGGAGAGACGAGCAGTACTTC. Protein: CASSRETRRDEQYF.

In nucleotides, the CDR3 is TGTGCCAGTAGTAGTTCCGGGACAGGTAATGAAAAACTGTTTTTT. Amino acid sequence: CASSSSGTGNEKLFF. The genes are TRBV19 and TRBJ1-4; 8 bases are shared with TRBD1. Germline V lookup: CDR1 LNHDA, CDR2 SQIVND (reference sequence). V lost 4 bases, J lost 4 bases, and 5 bases stayed unmatched. The CDR3 is 15 residues long. Drawing the rest from reference TRBV19 and TRBJ1-4, the complete variable domain is DGGITQSPKYLFRKEGQNVTLSCEQNLNHDAMYWYRQDPGQGLRLIYYSQIVNDFQKGDIAEGYSVSREKKESFPLTVTSAQKNPTAFYLCASSSSGTGNEKLFFGSGTQLSVL.